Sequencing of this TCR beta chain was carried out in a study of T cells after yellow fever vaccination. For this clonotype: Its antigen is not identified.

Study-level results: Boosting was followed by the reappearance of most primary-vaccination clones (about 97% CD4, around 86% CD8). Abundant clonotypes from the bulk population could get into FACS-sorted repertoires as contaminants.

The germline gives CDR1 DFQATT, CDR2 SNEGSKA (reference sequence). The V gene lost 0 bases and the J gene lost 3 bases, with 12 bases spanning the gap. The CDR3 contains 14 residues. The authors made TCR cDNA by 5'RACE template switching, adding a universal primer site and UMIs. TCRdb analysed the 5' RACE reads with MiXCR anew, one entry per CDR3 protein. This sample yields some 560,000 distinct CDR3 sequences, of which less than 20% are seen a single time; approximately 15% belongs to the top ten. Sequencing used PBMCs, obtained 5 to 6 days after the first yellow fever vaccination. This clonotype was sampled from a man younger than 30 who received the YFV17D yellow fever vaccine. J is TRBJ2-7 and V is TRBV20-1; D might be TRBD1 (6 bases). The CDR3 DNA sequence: TGCAGTGCTAGAGATTCCCAGGGGCACTACGAGCAGTACTTC. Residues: CSARDSQGHYEQYF.